This entry is about one T cell receptor (beta chain). Its matching antigen is unknown. The PCR ran on 60 Vbeta and 13 Jbeta primers. TCRdb's table, derived via immunoSEQ multiplex PCR, lists solely in-frame clones and lacks some. This table holds around 100,000 clones, about 72% found once. V was pared by 2 bases and J by 8 bases, with 15 bases between. Germline CDR1 and CDR2: SGHAT and FQNNGV. CDR3 length: 14 amino acids. The data are from a study of cytomegalovirus exposure and HLA in healthy donors. Study conclusions and caveats: Rarity characterized most TCR sequences, yet some public TCRs appeared in many donors. 15,000 to 20,000 TCR beta sequences were associated with HLA alleles at 0.05 false discovery rate in a later analysis.

The receptor was derived from a woman aged 60-75 years in good health and CMV-seropositive. Sample: PBMCs. The chain combines TRBV11-2 with TRBJ1-2; D is undetermined. The CDR3 DNA is TGTGCCAGCAGCTTAAACTCCCTTCAAGAGGGCTACACCTTC. It is translated as CASSLNSLQEGYTF.